This T cell receptor (beta chain) comes out of a study of response to subunit inactivated influenza vaccine. CDR3 length equals 13 residues. Germline V gene lookup returns CDR1 SGHDN and CDR2 FVKESK. The V end lost 1 base, the J end lost 6 bases, and 7 bases lay between the germline ends. Study conclusions and caveats: Few additional T cells are recruited per seasonal influenza vaccination, authors suggested.

Using its own MiXCR run on the RT-PCR reads, TCRdb lists one record per CDR3 protein. Of about 520,000 distinct CDR3 sequences listed, 7.2% were seen once; the top ten hold about 12%. This clonotype was recorded many times. Its antigen is currently unknown. The chain combines TRBV14 with TRBJ2-1; D is undetermined. The sample consisted of PBMCs from blood, taken about 23 months after vaccination. This TCR was sampled from a man between 50 and 75 years old who received an inactivated influenza vaccine. This CDR3 is CASSQVVGNEQFF. The CDR3 region has the DNA TGTGCCAGCAGCCAAGTCGTTGGCAATGAGCAGTTCTTC.